This note documents a single T cell receptor (beta chain) sequence. Its antigen is as yet unknown. Germline-derived CDR1 and CDR2 are SGHRS and YFSETQ. The CDR3 totals 14 residues. The template switching step added UMIs that contained a 6-nucleotide sample barcode. TCRdb re-called the 5' RACE reads; every CDR3 protein appears as one record, without DNA. The sample holds under 150,000 distinct CDR3 sequences. These data come from a study of monozygotic twins with inflammatory bowel disease. General study results and limits: The sharing of clonotypes with others was lower in IBD patients than in healthy twins, especially with disease activity. Evidence did not back any single strong signal or clonotype linked to IBD. Among patients, repertoires may have gained variability from differing immunosuppressive treatments.

This clonotype was obtained from a human donor with ulcerative colitis or Crohn's disease, or a healthy co-twin of an affected twin (not recorded which). This chain uses TRBV5-1 with TRBJ2-3; TCRdb's D gene call, TRBD2, goes unchecked for lack of DNA. Sequencing was performed on blood. CDR3 sequence: CASRGLGASDTQYF.